Below are 19 T cell receptor beta chains sequenced from a single sample in a study of response to subunit inactivated influenza vaccine. TCRdb independently ran MiXCR on the RT-PCR reads; one entry per CDR3 protein. The table includes 450,000 to 600,000 distinct CDR3 sequences, 15% to 20% detected once. The sequenced sample was CD4+ T cells sorted from PBMCs, obtained 23 months after vaccination. These receptors were taken from a man between 50 and 70 years old who received an inactivated influenza vaccine.

CDR3: CASRRFGGYQEDNEQFF. In nucleotides, the CDR3 is TGTGCCAGCAGACGGTTTGGCGGCTACCAAGAAGACAATGAGCAGTTCTTC. The rearrangement links TRBV12-3 or TRBV12-4 to TRBJ2-1, with D unclear. The CDR3 spans 17 residues. Trimming took off 6 bases at V and 5 bases at J, with 23 bases between the two ends.

V is TRBV15 and J is TRBJ1-5; D might be TRBD1 (6 bases). The germline V gene has CDR1 LNHNV and CDR2 YYDKDF (reference sequence). V was clipped by 0 bases and J by 1 base, with 13 bases between them. The CDR3 has 17 residues. CDR3 bases: TGTGCCACCAGCAGAGACCCTGGAGGGGGAAGCAATCAGCCCCAGCATTTT. Translating it yields CATSRDPGGGSNQPQHF.

As to this clonotype: One end of the junction fails to match germline, which may point to a read error. The chain uses TRBV11-2 and TRBJ2-7; TRBD1 matches 9 bases. Germline loops: CDR1 SGHAT, CDR2 FQNNGV. There are 15 residues in the CDR3. This chain's CDR3 is CASSVDRGFMNEQYF. CDR3 coding DNA: TGTGCCAGCAGCGTAGACAGGGGGTTTATGAACGAGCAGTACTTC.

This clonotype was observed a few times. V is TRBV12-3 or TRBV12-4 and J is TRBJ1-2; 8 bases fit TRBD1. This CDR3 contains 13 residues. V shed 6 bases, J shed 6 bases, and the junction held 6 bases outside the gene matches. The CDR3 DNA is TGTGCCAGCAGCTCGGGACAGGTGGATGGCTACACCTTC. Its protein product is CASSSGQVDGYTF.

This clonotype was seen only a few times. V usage is TRBV6-5 and J usage is TRBJ1-3; 8 nucleotides align to TRBD1. CDR1 and CDR2 (germline): MNHEY, SVGAGI. The CDR3 loop spans 15 amino acids. With V trimmed by 3 bases and J by 2 bases, 3 bases remained unmatched. The CDR3 loop reads CASSYGQGPGNTIYF. The CDR3 coding sequence is TGTGCCAGCAGTTATGGACAGGGACCTGGAAACACCATATATTTT.

This clonotype was counted a few times. The chain links TRBV4-3 to TRBJ1-2, with D unresolved. This CDR3 comprises 15 residues. V was trimmed by 2 bases and J by 4 bases, leaving 14 bases between them. CDR1 is LGHNA, CDR2 YSLEER, per germline. In nucleotides, the CDR3 is TGCGCCAGCAGCCAATACCTGCAGGAGACCTATGGCTACACCTTC. Translation: CASSQYLQETYGYTF.

The rearrangement joins TRBV20-1 to TRBJ2-3; D unclear. Germline V lookup: CDR1 DFQATT, CDR2 SNEGSKA (reference sequence). This CDR3 has 9 amino acids. This CDR3 reads CTPTNTQYF. In nucleotides, the CDR3 is TGCACCCCCACGAATACGCAGTATTTT.

This clonotype was counted many times. V gene TRBV5-1 combines with J gene TRBJ2-7, with 10 bases matching TRBD1. With V trimmed by 1 base and J by 4 bases, 5 bases remained unmatched. CDR3 length equals 15 residues. In germline, CDR1 is SGHRS, CDR2 YFSETQ. The CDR3 DNA is TGCGCCAGCAGCTTGCCTGGGACAGGGGCATACGAGCAGTACTTC. Translation gives CASSLPGTGAYEQYF.

This clonotype was counted ten times or more. The chain recombines TRBV13 with TRBJ2-7; 8 bases line up with TRBD1. V dropped 6 bases and J dropped 2; count of bases not matched to a gene: 6. The CDR3 has 14 amino acids. Germline V CDR1 and CDR2: PRHDT, FYEKMQ (reference sequence). The DNA of the CDR3 is TGTGCCAGCAGTCGGACAGGGATCCCCTACGAGCAGTACTTC. It encodes CASSRTGIPYEQYF. Full variable domain (outside the CDR3, taken from reference TRBV13 and TRBJ2-7): AAGVIQSPRHLIKEKRETATLKCYPIPRHDTVYWYQQGPGQDPQFLISFYEKMQSDKGSIPDRFSAQQFSDYHSELNMSSLELGDSALYFCASSRTGIPYEQYFGPGTRLTVT.

The table lists this clonotype with many counts. CDR3 DNA sequence: TGTGCCAGCAGAACCGGGACAGATAATTCACCCCTCCACTTT. This translates into CASRTGTDNSPLHF. V gene TRBV12-3 or TRBV12-4 combines with J gene TRBJ1-6, with 7 positions matching TRBD1. Trimming at V came to 6 bases and at J to 5 bases, leaving 4 bases not matched to a gene. The length of the CDR3 is 14 residues.

This clonotype was seen repeatedly, ten times or more. The chain has TRBV11-2 and TRBJ2-7, with 7 bases matching TRBD1. This CDR3 is built from 15 residues. Germline values: CDR1 SGHAT, CDR2 FQNNGV. J lost 5 bases, V lost 5 bases, and 12 bases had no gene match. CDR3 amino acids: CASSPSTGTVNEQYF. CDR3 nucleotides: TGTGCCAGCAGCCCAAGTACCGGGACAGTCAACGAGCAGTACTTC.

The chain uses TRBV12-3 or TRBV12-4 and TRBJ2-1; D might be TRBD1 or TRBD2, each matching 5 bases. This CDR3 has 14 residues. V was cut by 0 bases and J by 5 bases, with 8 bases left in between. The CDR3 nucleotides read TGTGCCAGCAGTTTAGCCCCGGGGCACAATGAGCAGTTCTTC. This encodes CASSLAPGHNEQFF.

The J gene is TRBJ1-2, the V gene TRBV7-8; 9 bases fit TRBD1. Per the germline V gene, CDR1 is SGHVS and CDR2 is FQNEAQ. Trimming cost V 4 bases and J 3 bases; bases outside gene matches: 6. The CDR3 sequence is 15 residues long. CDR3 region: CASSSGTGPHYGYTF. The CDR3 DNA follows: TGTGCCAGCAGCTCAGGGACAGGGCCCCACTATGGCTACACCTTC. The variable domain in full, with the rest retrieved from reference TRBV7-8 and TRBJ1-2, is GAGVSQSPRYKVAKRGQDVALRCDPISGHVSLFWYQQALGQGPEFLTYFQNEAQLDKSGLPSDRFFAERPEGSVSTLKIQRTQQEDSAVYLCASSSGTGPHYGYTFGSGTRLTVV.

This clonotype was seen only a few times. The CDR3 reads CATSPGLAPDTQYF. CDR3 in DNA: TGTGCCACCAGTCCGGGACTAGCGCCAGATACGCAGTATTTT. The chain links TRBV15 to TRBJ2-3; 10 positions match TRBD2. CDR3 length equals 14 residues. CDR1 LNHNV and CDR2 YYDKDF come from the germline V gene (reference sequence). The V gene end was trimmed by 6 bases and the J gene end by 4 bases; junction bases not matched to a gene: 4.

The chain employs TRBV6-2 or TRBV6-3 and TRBJ2-5; maybe TRBD1 (6 bases). CDR3 length: 14 residues. Trimming removed 2 bases from V and 3 bases from J, with 10 bases in between. CDR1 is MNHEY and CDR2 is SVGEGT in the germline V gene. Here the CDR3 reads CASSYPWTEETQYF. In DNA form, the CDR3 reads TGTGCCAGCAGTTACCCGTGGACAGAAGAGACCCAGTACTTC.

Ten or more counts support this clonotype. This rearrangement joins TRBV11-2 to TRBJ2-2, with D uncertain. Germline CDR1 and CDR2: SGHAT and FQNNGV. Trimming took 4 bases from V and 1 from J, leaving 7 bases between them. This CDR3 region has 14 residues. The CDR3 region is CASSSGVNTGELFF. CDR3 sequence (DNA): TGTGCCAGCAGCTCCGGAGTGAACACCGGGGAGCTGTTTTTT.

J is TRBJ2-4 and V is TRBV11-2, with D unclear. The germline V gene encodes CDR1 SGHAT and CDR2 FQNNGV. There are 11 residues in the CDR3. V was trimmed by 5 bases and J by 7 bases, leaving 6 bases between them. The CDR3 spells CASSHSNIQYF. The CDR3 DNA reads as TGTGCCAGCAGCCATTCCAACATTCAGTACTTC.

The rearrangement links TRBV5-4 to TRBJ2-7; 8 positions match TRBD2. The CDR3 runs 14 residues. Germline-derived CDR1 and CDR2 are SGHNT and YYREEE (reference sequence). J lost 3 bases, V lost 1 base, and 3 bases had no gene match. CDR3 DNA: TGTGCCAGCAGCTTGCTTAGCGGGGACTACGAGCAGTACTTC. Translating it yields CASSLLSGDYEQYF. Filled out from reference TRBV5-4 and TRBJ2-7, the complete variable domain reads ETGVTQSPTHLIKTRGQQVTLRCSSQSGHNTVSWYQQALGQGPQFIFQYYREEENGRGNFPPRFSGLQFPNYSSELNVNALELDDSALYLCASSLLSGDYEQYFGPGTRLTVT.

V usage is TRBV29-1 and J usage is TRBJ2-7, with 9 bases that match TRBD1. V dropped 4 bases and J dropped 1; count of bases not matched to a gene: 17. Germline CDR1 reads SQVTM; CDR2 reads ANQGSEA. The CDR3 loop spans 18 amino acids. The CDR3 bases are TGCAGCGTTGGAATGTGGGACAGGGCAAGGGCAGGGTCCTACGAGCAGTACTTC. Translation: CSVGMWDRARAGSYEQYF.